These T cell receptor beta chains were read from a single sample in a study of blood T cell repertoires in COVID-19. Clones were read by immunoSEQ multiplex PCR, and TCRdb kept only the in-frame ones, dropping some. This table has 250,000 to 300,000 clones, more than 75% appearing once. The sequencing sample was made of peripheral blood. The receptors stem from a woman in her forties who had recovered from COVID-19. Both conserved end residues are part of each CDR3. Fields, in order: D gene, J gene, clone size, V gene, CDR3 DNA, CDR3 protein. A D gene is named only where the DNA matches it firmly. Some rows have no size entry. The others give once, few or many, or a class for an expanded clone.

>TRBD2|TRBJ2-7|once|TRBV4-1
TGCGCCAGCAGCCACCCCGGACTAGCGGGGTCCTCCTACGAGCAGTACTTC
CASSHPGLAGSSYEQYF
>TRBD1|TRBJ1-4|-|TRBV7-7
TGTGCTAGCAGCCCCGGACAGGCAACTAATGAAAAACTGTTTTTT
CASSPGQATNEKLFF
>-|TRBJ2-1|-|TRBV11-2
TGTGCCAGCAGCCCCCCGGGGGAGCAGTTCTTC
CASSPPGEQFF
>TRBD1|TRBJ2-2|-|TRBV19
TGTGCCAGTAGTATTAGAGGGACAGCTCACTCGAACACCGGGGAGCTGTTTTTT
CASSIRGTAHSNTGELFF
>-|TRBJ1-2|-|TRBV6-5
TGTGCCAGCAGTTTCGGGGGGCTGGGCGGCTACACCTTC
CASSFGGLGGYTF
>-|TRBJ1-2|-|TRBV6-1
TGTGCCAGCAGTGAAGTAGGGCAGGGGCCCTATGGCTACACCTTC
CASSEVGQGPYGYTF
>TRBD1|TRBJ2-7|-|TRBV19
TGTGCCAGTAGTAGGGAGACAGGGCCCTACGAGCAGTACTTC
CASSRETGPYEQYF
>TRBD1|TRBJ1-6|-|TRBV5-8
TGTGCCAGCAGCCCCGGACAGGGGGCAAGGACCCTCCACTTT
CASSPGQGARTLHF
>TRBD2|TRBJ2-5|-|TRBV6-1
TGTGCCAGCAGTGAGGGACTAGCGGGAGGCTATGGGACCCAGTACTTC
CASSEGLAGGYGTQYF
>TRBD1|TRBJ2-1|once|TRBV6-2/TRBV6-3
TGTGCCAGCAGTCCCGGGGACAGGGGGTATTGGCAGTTCTTC
CASSPGDRGYWQFF
>-|TRBJ2-3|-|TRBV28
TGTGCCAGCACCTGGGGGGGGCAGGGAGATACGCAGTATTTT
CASTWGGQGDTQYF
>-|TRBJ1-1|once|TRBV4-2
TGTGCCAGCAGCCAATGGGGGACTAACACTGAAGCTTTCTTT
CASSQWGTNTEAFF
>-|TRBJ1-6|-|TRBV9
TGTGCCAGCAGCCCGCGAGGCCACACTGGTTCACCCCTCCACTTT
CASSPRGHTGSPLHF
>TRBD1|TRBJ1-1|-|TRBV18
TGTGCCAGCTCACCAGCAGGGGGCACTGAAGCTTTCTTT
CASSPAGGTEAFF
>TRBD1|TRBJ2-5|-|TRBV4-3
TGCGCCAGCAGCCCAGGACAGGGGGTGGGGACCCAGTACTTC
CASSPGQGVGTQYF
>TRBD1|TRBJ2-7|-|TRBV6-6
TGTGCCAGCAGTTACTCGGGTCAGGGGGTAGGGGAGCAGTACTTC
CASSYSGQGVGEQYF
>TRBD2|TRBJ2-1|-|TRBV18
TGTGCCAGCTCACCCCCGGCGGGAGGTTACAATGAGCAGTTCTTC
CASSPPAGGYNEQFF
>-|TRBJ1-2|-|TRBV2
TGTGCCAGCAGTGAAGCCGGGGGAGGCTATGGCTACACCTTC
CASSEAGGGYGYTF
>-|TRBJ2-2|-|TRBV18
TGTGCCAGCTATAACCCGGCCCCGGGCCGGGGCGGGGAGCTGTTTTTT
CASYNPAPGRGGELFF
>TRBD1|TRBJ2-5|-|TRBV25-1
TGTGCCAGCAGTGCCACAGGGGCCCAGGAGACCCAGTACTTC
CASSATGAQETQYF
>TRBD2|TRBJ2-4|-|TRBV5-1
TGCGCCAGCAGCCCCCTTAGCGGGAGGGTAAACATTCAGTACTTC
CASSPLSGRVNIQYF
>-|TRBJ1-4|-|TRBV7-9
TGTGCCAGCAGCTTAGGCGGTGGTGGTGAAAAACTGTTTTTT
CASSLGGGGEKLFF
>-|TRBJ1-2|-|TRBV9
TGTGCCAGCAAGGCAGGGGTAGATGGCTACACCTTC
CASKAGVDGYTF
>-|TRBJ1-5|-|TRBV23-1
TGCGCCAGCAGTCAATCTGGGGGCGTCCAGGAGCCCAATCAGCCCCAGCATTTT
CASSQSGGVQEPNQPQHF
>TRBD1|TRBJ1-2|-|TRBV19
TGTGCCAGTAGTCCGGACAGGGGGCGGCGGGGCTACACCTTC
CASSPDRGRRGYTF
>-|TRBJ1-1|-|TRBV14
TGTGCCAGCAGCCACAGGGGCTGGGTGAACACTGAAGCTTTCTTT
CASSHRGWVNTEAFF
>TRBD2|TRBJ2-5|once|TRBV7-8
TGTGCCAGCAGCTTAGGGGGGGGACTAGCAGGTGGAGGGTGGGAGACCCAGTACTTC
CASSLGGGLAGGGWETQYF
>-|TRBJ2-3|few|TRBV6-4
TGTGCCAGCAGTGACTCGAGCTCAGATACGCAGTATTTT
CASSDSSSDTQYF
>TRBD1|TRBJ2-1|-|TRBV4-1
TGCGCCAGCAGCCTCTTAAAGGGCGACAGGGTTAGGAATGAGCAGTTCTTC
CASSLLKGDRVRNEQFF
>TRBD1|TRBJ2-5|-|TRBV9
TGTGCCAGCAGCGGGGGACAGCACCAAGAGACCCAGTACTTC
CASSGGQHQETQYF
>TRBD2|TRBJ2-1|-|TRBV6-6
TGTGCCAGCAGTCGACCCGGACTAGCGGGAGGCCCCAATGAGCAGTTCTTC
CASSRPGLAGGPNEQFF
>TRBD2|TRBJ2-3|-|TRBV29-1
TGCAGCGTTGTGCTAGCGGGATCCACAGATACGCAGTATTTT
CSVVLAGSTDTQYF
>TRBD2|TRBJ2-1|-|TRBV27
TGTGCCAGCAGTCCCACCCCGACTAGCCGGGGCTACAATGAGCAGTTCTTC
CASSPTPTSRGYNEQFF
>-|TRBJ1-1|-|TRBV7-2
TGTGCCAGCAGCCTCACGGGGGGACTGAACACTGAAGCTTTCTTT
CASSLTGGLNTEAFF
>TRBD1|TRBJ2-2|-|TRBV6-4
TGTGCCAGCAGTGACCCCCTACCGGGACAGGGATCGAACACCGGGGAGCTGTTTTTT
CASSDPLPGQGSNTGELFF
>-|TRBJ2-6|-|TRBV19
TGTGCCAGTAGTATGGGTCAGGCCTCTGGGGCCAACGTCCTGACTTTC
CASSMGQASGANVLTF
>-|TRBJ2-7|-|TRBV2
TGTGCCACCCTACTAGGTTCCCTCTCCTACGAGCAGTACTTC
CATLLGSLSYEQYF
>TRBD2|TRBJ2-5|-|TRBV7-9
TGTGCCAGCAGCCCCCTTGCGGGAGGGGGAGAGACCCAGTACTTC
CASSPLAGGGETQYF
>-|TRBJ1-2|-|TRBV2
TGTGCCAGCAGGCAGAACTATGGCTACACCTTC
CASRQNYGYTF
>TRBD2|TRBJ2-3|-|TRBV9
TGTGCCAGCAGCGTAGGCCCCCCGGGAGGGAGCACAGATACGCAGTATTTT
CASSVGPPGGSTDTQYF
>-|TRBJ1-2|-|TRBV11-3
TGTGCCAGCAGCCACTTCGGTCGTGGCTACACCTTC
CASSHFGRGYTF
>-|TRBJ2-5|-|TRBV2
TGTGCCACCCGGGACTTATCCGCGACCCAGTACTTC
CATRDLSATQYF